The 18 T cell receptor beta chains below all came from one sample that was sequenced in a study of T cells in localized non-small cell lung cancer. Generated by immunoSEQ multiplex PCR, the TCRdb table keeps only in-frame clones and is missing some. In the table there are tens of thousands of clones, approximately 90% of which are singletons. Sequencing was performed on peripheral blood, taken before any cancer treatment. These receptors all stem from a male donor at least 60 years old with stage I lung adenocarcinoma.

V and J are TRBV5-6 and TRBJ1-2; the D gene is possibly TRBD1 (5 bases). The CDR3 is 11 amino acids. CDR1 SGHDT and CDR2 YYEEEE come from the germline V gene. Trimming took 2 bases from V and 8 from J, leaving 7 bases between them. The CDR3 DNA sequence: TGTGCCAGCAGCTTAGGGGAAGGCTACACCTTC. This translates into CASSLGEGYTF.

The genes are TRBV4-3 and TRBJ2-7; D possibly corresponds to TRBD1 (5 bases). The CDR3 length is 15 residues. Germline loops: CDR1 LGHNA, CDR2 YSLEER. V was clipped by 1 base and J by 1 base, with 11 bases between them. The CDR3 DNA reads TGCGCCAGCAGCCAAGGGACACGGGCTTCCTACGAGCAGTACTTC. As protein: CASSQGTRASYEQYF.

The V call is TRBV5-1, the J call TRBJ1-6; the D gene is possibly TRBD1 (6 bases). Per germline, CDR1 SGHRS and CDR2 YFSETQ. CDR3 size: 14 residues. Deletions cut 5 bases from V and 8 bases from J, with 14 bases between. The DNA for the CDR3 is TGCGCCAGCAGTCCCGGGACAAACGATTCACCCCTCCACTTT. It translates to CASSPGTNDSPLHF.

V gene TRBV28 combines with J gene TRBJ1-2; no definite D call. Germline CDR1 MDHEN, CDR2 SYDVKM. V gave up 5 bases and J gave up 1 base, with 14 bases separating them. This CDR3 has 15 residues. Written as DNA, the CDR3 is TGTGCCAGCAGTACCCTTAACCACTATAACTATGGCTACACCTTC. Encoded protein: CASSTLNHYNYGYTF.

The J gene is TRBJ2-3, the V gene TRBV6-5; the D call may be TRBD1 or TRBD2 (5 bases each). Germline values: CDR1 MNHEY, CDR2 SVGAGI. V shed 7 bases and J shed 1 base, with 15 bases lying between them. The CDR3 covers 15 residues. The chain's CDR3 is CASTPRDLGTDTQYF. The CDR3, as DNA: TGTGCCAGCACCCCCCGGGACCTCGGCACAGATACGCAGTATTTT.

The chain has TRBV4-3 and TRBJ2-3, with 12 bases that match TRBD2. Germline CDR1 and CDR2: LGHNA and YSLEER. J gave up 4 bases and V 1 base, and 3 bases lay outside the gene matches. This CDR3 comprises 16 residues. The CDR3 loop reads CASSQGSSGGADTQYF. The CDR3 DNA is TGCGCCAGCAGCCAAGGTTCTAGCGGGGGGGCAGATACGCAGTATTTT.

This chain uses TRBV18 with TRBJ1-2; D possibly corresponds to TRBD1 (5 bases). CDR3 length equals 13 residues. Trimming pared 2 bases from V and 6 bases from J, leaving 10 bases between. CDR1 and CDR2 (germline): KGHSH, LQKENI. The CDR3 nucleotides are TGTGCCAGCTCACCAATGGGGGTCGATGGCTACACCTTC. Amino acid sequence: CASSPMGVDGYTF. Based on the CDR3 plus reference TRBV18 and TRBJ1-2, the full variable domain is NAGVMQNPRHLVRRRGQEARLRCSPMKGHSHVYWYRQLPEEGLKFMVYLQKENIIDESGMPKERFSAEFPKEGPSILRIQQVVRGDSAAYFCASSPMGVDGYTFGSGTRLTVV.

The chain carries TRBV5-1 and TRBJ2-2, with 7 nucleotides matching TRBD2. The CDR3 is 15 residues long. With V trimmed by 4 bases and J by 6 bases, 9 bases remained unmatched. Germline V CDR1 and CDR2: SGHRS, YFSETQ. CDR3 sequence: CASSKGLGSPGELFF. Written as DNA, the CDR3 is TGCGCCAGCAGCAAAGGACTAGGTAGCCCCGGGGAGCTGTTTTTT.

DNA for the CDR3: TGCGCCAGCAGCTTGGATCAGGGGACGAACGAGCAGTACTTC. Encoded protein: CASSLDQGTNEQYF. The J gene is TRBJ2-7, the V gene TRBV5-1; D might be TRBD1 (6 bases). CDR1 SGHRS and CDR2 YFSETQ come from the germline V gene. The ends were cut back, 0 bases at V and 5 bases at J, with 12 bases in the middle. The CDR3 runs to 14 residues.

The gene calls are TRBV9 and TRBJ2-7; unclear D gene. The CDR3 sequence is 16 residues long. V was clipped by 3 bases and J by 2 bases, with 18 bases between them. In germline, CDR1 is SGDLS, CDR2 YYNGEE. The CDR3 DNA is TGTGCCAGCAGCGCCCGGGCCACCCCAGAGACCTACGAGCAGTACTTC. The encoded protein is CASSARATPETYEQYF.

The genes are TRBV19 and TRBJ1-5; D unclear. This CDR3 contains 17 residues. V was pared by 4 bases and J by 1 base, with 17 bases between. CDR1 is LNHDA and CDR2 is SQIVND in the germline V gene (reference sequence). The CDR3 spells CASSKALGVGSNQPQHF. The CDR3 bases are TGTGCCAGTAGTAAGGCCCTCGGGGTTGGGAGCAATCAGCCCCAGCATTTT.

The V and J genes are TRBV9 and TRBJ2-3; 13 bases are a match to TRBD2. Trimming took 3 bases from V and 4 from J; bases not matched to a gene: 5. The germline CDR1 and CDR2 sequences are SGDLS and YYNGEE. The CDR3 runs to 16 residues. The CDR3 bases are TGTGCCAGCAGCGCAGGACTAGCGGGGGTATCAGATACGCAGTATTTT. It specifies CASSAGLAGVSDTQYF. Variable domain in full (rest from reference TRBV9 and TRBJ2-3): DSGVTQTPKHLITATGQRVTLRCSPRSGDLSVYWYQQSLDQGLQFLIQYYNGEERAKGNILERFSAQQFPDLHSELNLSSLELGDSALYFCASSAGLAGVSDTQYFGPGTRLTVL.

The chain couples TRBV6-6 to TRBJ2-3, with D possibly called TRBD1 or TRBD2 (5 bases each). The V end was cut by 8 bases, the J end by 2 bases, with 17 bases between. The CDR3 extends over 15 amino acids. Germline-derived CDR1 and CDR2 are MNHNY and SVGAGI (reference sequence). DNA of the CDR3: TGTGCCAGCCAATTCCCGGGACGGCTCACAGATACGCAGTATTTT. Its protein is CASQFPGRLTDTQYF.

The chain carries TRBV4-2 and TRBJ1-2; D is ambiguous. Trimming pared 5 bases from V and 3 bases from J, leaving 13 bases between. Per germline, CDR1 LGHNA and CDR2 YNFKEQ. This CDR3 is built from 14 residues. The CDR3 here is CASSSRGVDYGYTF. The DNA of the CDR3 is TGTGCCAGCAGCAGCCGGGGAGTTGACTATGGCTACACCTTC.

The chain has TRBV4-3 and TRBJ2-7, with D perhaps matching TRBD1 (6 bases). The CDR3 loop spans 15 amino acids. Deletions cut 0 bases from V and 0 bases from J, with 9 bases between. Per germline, CDR1 LGHNA and CDR2 YSLEER. CDR3 in amino acids: CASSQDTGNSYEQYF. In nucleotides, the CDR3 is TGCGCCAGCAGCCAAGACACAGGGAACTCCTACGAGCAGTACTTC.

The chain recombines TRBV5-1 with TRBJ2-5, with D perhaps TRBD1 (7 bases). Deletions cut 0 bases from V and 1 base from J, with 13 bases between. The CDR3 has 16 residues. CDR1 and CDR2 (germline): SGHRS, YFSETQ. The CDR3 nucleotides read TGCGCCAGCAGCTTGGGAGGCGGGACAGTCCAAGAGACCCAGTACTTC. Encoded protein: CASSLGGGTVQETQYF.

The V gene is TRBV9, the J gene TRBJ1-1; no clear D. Trimming took off 6 bases at V and 1 base at J, with 10 bases between the two ends. CDR1 is SGDLS, CDR2 YYNGEE, per germline. This CDR3 comprises 13 residues. As DNA, the CDR3 is TGTGCCAGCAATAAAGCGGGGAACACTGAAGCTTTCTTT. Its translation is CASNKAGNTEAFF. Based on the CDR3 plus reference TRBV9 and TRBJ1-1, the full variable domain is DSGVTQTPKHLITATGQRVTLRCSPRSGDLSVYWYQQSLDQGLQFLIQYYNGEERAKGNILERFSAQQFPDLHSELNLSSLELGDSALYFCASNKAGNTEAFFGQGTRLTVV.

The rearrangement joins TRBV19 to TRBJ1-1, with 11 bases lining up with TRBD1. Germline values: CDR1 LNHDA, CDR2 SQIVND (reference sequence). The CDR3 totals 17 residues. Trimming at V came to 5 bases and at J to 0 bases, leaving 8 bases not matched to a gene. This chain's CDR3 is CASSARDRGALNTEAFF. The CDR3 region has the DNA TGTGCCAGTAGTGCACGGGACAGGGGGGCTTTGAACACTGAAGCTTTCTTT.